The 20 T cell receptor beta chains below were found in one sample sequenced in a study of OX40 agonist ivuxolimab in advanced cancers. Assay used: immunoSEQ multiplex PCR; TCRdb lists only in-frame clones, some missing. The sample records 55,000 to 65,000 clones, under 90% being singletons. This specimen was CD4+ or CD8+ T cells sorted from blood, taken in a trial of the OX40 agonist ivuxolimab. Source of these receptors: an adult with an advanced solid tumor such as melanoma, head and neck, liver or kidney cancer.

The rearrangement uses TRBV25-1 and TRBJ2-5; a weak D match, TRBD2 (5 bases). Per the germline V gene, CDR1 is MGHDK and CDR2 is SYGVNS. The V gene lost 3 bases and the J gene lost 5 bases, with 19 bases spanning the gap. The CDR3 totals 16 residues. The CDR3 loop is CASSDESLGGWETQYF. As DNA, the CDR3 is TGTGCCAGCAGTGACGAGTCCCTAGGCGGGTGGGAGACCCAGTACTTC.

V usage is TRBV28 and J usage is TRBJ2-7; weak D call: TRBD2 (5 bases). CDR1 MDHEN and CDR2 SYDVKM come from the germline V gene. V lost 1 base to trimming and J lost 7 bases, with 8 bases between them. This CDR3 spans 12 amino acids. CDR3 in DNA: TGTGCCAGCAGTTTATTCCCGGGAGAGCAGTACTTC. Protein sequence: CASSLFPGEQYF.

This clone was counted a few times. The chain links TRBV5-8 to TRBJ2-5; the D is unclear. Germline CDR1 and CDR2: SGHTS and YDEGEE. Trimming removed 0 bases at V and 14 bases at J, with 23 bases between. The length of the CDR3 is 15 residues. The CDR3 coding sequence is TGTGCCAGCAGCTTGGGGGAATATGGAGAGCCCCCGGAATACTTC. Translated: CASSLGEYGEPPEYF. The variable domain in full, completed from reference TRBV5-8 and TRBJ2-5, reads EAGVTQSPTHLIKTRGQQATLRCSPISGHTSVYWYQQALGLGLQFLLWYDEGEERNRGNFPPRFSGRQFPNYSSELNVNALELEDSALYLCASSLGEYGEPPEYFGPGTRLLVL.

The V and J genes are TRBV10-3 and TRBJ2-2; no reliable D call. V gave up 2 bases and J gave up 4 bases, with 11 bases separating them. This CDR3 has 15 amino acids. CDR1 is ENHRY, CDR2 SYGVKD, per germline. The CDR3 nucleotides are TGTGCCATCAGTGAGCCGACTGGCTCCACCGGGGAGCTGTTTTTT. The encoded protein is CAISEPTGSTGELFF.

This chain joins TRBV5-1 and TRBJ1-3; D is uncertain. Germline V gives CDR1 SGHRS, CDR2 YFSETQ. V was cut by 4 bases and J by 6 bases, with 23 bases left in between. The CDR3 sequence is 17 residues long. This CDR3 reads CASSQGSQWAVENTIYF. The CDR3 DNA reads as TGCGCCAGCAGCCAAGGGTCCCAATGGGCCGTCGAAAACACCATATATTTT.

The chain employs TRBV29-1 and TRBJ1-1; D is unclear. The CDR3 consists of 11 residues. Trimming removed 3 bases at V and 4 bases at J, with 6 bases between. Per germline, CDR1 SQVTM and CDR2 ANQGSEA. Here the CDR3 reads CSVDRATEAFF. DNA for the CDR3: TGCAGCGTTGATAGGGCCACTGAAGCTTTCTTT.

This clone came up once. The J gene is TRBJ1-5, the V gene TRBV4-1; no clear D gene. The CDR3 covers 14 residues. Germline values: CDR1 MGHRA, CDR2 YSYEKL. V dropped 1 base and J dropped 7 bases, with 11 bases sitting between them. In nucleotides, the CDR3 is TGCGCCAGCAGCCAAGGAGAGGTAGGACAGCCCCAGCATTTT. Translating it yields CASSQGEVGQPQHF.

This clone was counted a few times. The CDR3 nucleotides are TGCAGTGCTAGTAGCTCCTACGAGCAGTACTTC. It specifies CSASSSYEQYF. The J gene is TRBJ2-7, the V gene TRBV20-1; no reliable D call. Trimming removed 3 bases at V and 0 bases at J, with 3 bases between. The CDR3 is 11 amino acids. Germline V gene lookup returns CDR1 DFQATT and CDR2 SNEGSKA (reference sequence).

In DNA form, the CDR3 reads TGTGCCTGCCTAGCGGGTGCCACCTACGAGCAGTACTTC. Translating it yields CACLAGATYEQYF. This chain links TRBV30 with TRBJ2-7; 8 positions match TRBD2. The length of the CDR3 is 13 residues. The germline V gene has CDR1 GTSNPN and CDR2 SVGIG (reference sequence). The V segment lost 6 bases and the J segment 2 bases; nucleotides outside the gene matches: 6. Complete variable domain (other parts from reference TRBV30 and TRBJ2-7): SQTIHQWPATLVQPVGSPLSLECTVEGTSNPNLYWYRQAAGRGLQLLFYSVGIGQISSEVPQNLSASRPQDRQFILSSKKLLLSDSGFYLCACLAGATYEQYFGPGTRLTVT.

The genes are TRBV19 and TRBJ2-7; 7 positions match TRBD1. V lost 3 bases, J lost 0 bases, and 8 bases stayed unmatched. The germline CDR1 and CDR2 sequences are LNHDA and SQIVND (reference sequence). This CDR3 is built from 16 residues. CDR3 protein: CASSITATGSSYEQYF. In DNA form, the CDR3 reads TGTGCCAGTAGTATCACCGCGACAGGGAGCTCCTACGAGCAGTACTTC.

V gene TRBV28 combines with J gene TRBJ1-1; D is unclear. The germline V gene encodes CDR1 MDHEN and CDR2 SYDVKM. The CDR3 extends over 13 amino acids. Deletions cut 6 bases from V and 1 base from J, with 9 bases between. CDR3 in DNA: TGTGCCAGCAGCCCCATGGGGAACACTGAAGCTTTCTTT. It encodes CASSPMGNTEAFF.

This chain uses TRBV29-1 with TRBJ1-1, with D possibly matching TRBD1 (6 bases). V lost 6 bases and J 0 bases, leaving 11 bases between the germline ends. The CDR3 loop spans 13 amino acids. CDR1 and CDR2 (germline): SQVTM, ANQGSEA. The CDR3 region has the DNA TGCAGCGTGTGCGGACAGCTGAACACTGAAGCTTTCTTT. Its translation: CSVCGQLNTEAFF.

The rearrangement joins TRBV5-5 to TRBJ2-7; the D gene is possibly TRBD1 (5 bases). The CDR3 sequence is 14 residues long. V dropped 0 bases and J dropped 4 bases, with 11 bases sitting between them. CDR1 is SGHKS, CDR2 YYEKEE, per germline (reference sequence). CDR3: CASSLVQGTYEQYF. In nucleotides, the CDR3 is TGTGCCAGCAGCTTGGTTCAGGGAACGTACGAGCAGTACTTC.

For the CDR3, the DNA is TGTGCCAGCAGCCGACAGGGAGTTACCGGGGAGCTGTTTTTT. The encoded protein is CASSRQGVTGELFF. The chain is built from TRBV7-2 and TRBJ2-2; 7 positions match TRBD1. The CDR3 runs 14 residues. The trim removed 5 bases at V and 5 bases at J, leaving 5 bases unmatched. Germline V gene lookup returns CDR1 SGHTA and CDR2 FQGNSA.

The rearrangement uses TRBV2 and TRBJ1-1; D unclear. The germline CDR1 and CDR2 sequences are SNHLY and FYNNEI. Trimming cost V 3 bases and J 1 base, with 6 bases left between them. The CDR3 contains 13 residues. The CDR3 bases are TGTGCCAGCAGTGAGGAGGCGAACACTGAAGCTTTCTTT. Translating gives CASSEEANTEAFF. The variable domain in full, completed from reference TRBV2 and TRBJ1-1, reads EPEVTQTPSHQVTQMGQEVILRCVPISNHLYFYWYRQILGQKVEFLVSFYNNEISEKSEIFDDQFSVERPDGSNFTLKIRSTKLEDSAMYFCASSEEANTEAFFGQGTRLTVV.

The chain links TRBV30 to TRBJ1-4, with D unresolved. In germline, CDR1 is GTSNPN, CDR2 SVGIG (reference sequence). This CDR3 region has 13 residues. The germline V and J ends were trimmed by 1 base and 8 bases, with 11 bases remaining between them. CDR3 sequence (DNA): TGTGCCTGGAGTGCCAGGACGGGAGAAAAACTGTTTTTT. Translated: CAWSARTGEKLFF.

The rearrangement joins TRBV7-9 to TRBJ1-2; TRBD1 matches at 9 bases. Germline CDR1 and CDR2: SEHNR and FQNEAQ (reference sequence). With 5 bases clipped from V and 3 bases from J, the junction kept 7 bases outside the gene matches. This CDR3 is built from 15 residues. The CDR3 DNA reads TGTGCCAGCAGCCCACCGGGACAGGGCTACTATGGCTACACCTTC. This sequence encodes CASSPPGQGYYGYTF.

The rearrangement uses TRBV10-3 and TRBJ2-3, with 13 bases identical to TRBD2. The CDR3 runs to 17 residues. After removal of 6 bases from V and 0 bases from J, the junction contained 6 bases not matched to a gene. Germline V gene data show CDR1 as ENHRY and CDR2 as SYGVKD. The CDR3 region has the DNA TGTGCCATCAGGGGGACTAGCGGGGCCTCAAGCACAGATACGCAGTATTTT. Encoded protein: CAIRGTSGASSTDTQYF.

DNA for the CDR3: TGTGCCAGCAGTGCACAGCCTTTTAATCAGCCCCAGCATTTT. It translates to CASSAQPFNQPQHF. This chain uses TRBV6-4 with TRBJ1-5; D gene uncertain. V was clipped by 4 bases and J by 4 bases, with 11 bases between them. Looked up from germline, CDR1 is MRHNA and CDR2 is SNTAGT. The CDR3 loop spans 14 amino acids.

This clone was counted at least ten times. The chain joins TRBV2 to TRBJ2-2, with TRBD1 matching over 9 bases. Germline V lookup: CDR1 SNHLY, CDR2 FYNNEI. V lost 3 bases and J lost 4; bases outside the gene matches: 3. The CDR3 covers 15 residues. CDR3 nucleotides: TGTGCCAGCAGTGAGGACAGGGGTTCCACCGGGGAGCTGTTTTTT. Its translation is CASSEDRGSTGELFF.